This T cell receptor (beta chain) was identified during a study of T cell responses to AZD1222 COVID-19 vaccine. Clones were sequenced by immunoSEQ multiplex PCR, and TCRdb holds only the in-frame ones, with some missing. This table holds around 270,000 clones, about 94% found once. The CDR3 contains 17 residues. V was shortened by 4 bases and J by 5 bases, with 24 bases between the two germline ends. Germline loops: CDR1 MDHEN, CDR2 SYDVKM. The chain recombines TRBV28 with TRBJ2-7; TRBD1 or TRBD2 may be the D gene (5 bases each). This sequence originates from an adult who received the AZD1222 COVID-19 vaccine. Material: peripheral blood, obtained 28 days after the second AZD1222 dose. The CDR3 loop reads CASSSTRSGTRSNEQYF. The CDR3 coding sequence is TGTGCCAGCAGTTCCACACGGTCCGGGACCAGGTCAAACGAGCAGTACTTC.